Listed here are 26 T cell receptor beta chains from one sample, sequenced in a study of cytomegalovirus exposure and HLA in healthy donors. Vbeta (60) and Jbeta (13) primers were used in the PCR. Sequencing used immunoSEQ multiplex PCR; TCRdb keeps in-frame clones, though not all of them. The sample consists of about 130,000 clones, approximately 80% of them appearing once. Material: PBMCs. The receptors were gathered from a female donor in good health and CMV-seronegative.

The chain links TRBV2 to TRBJ1-1, with D possibly TRBD1 on 6 matching bases. Looked up from germline, CDR1 is SNHLY and CDR2 is FYNNEI. The CDR3 is 13 amino acids. V lost 3 bases, J lost 5 bases, and 10 bases lay in between. The CDR3 sequence is CASSDRGRTEAFF. For the CDR3, the DNA is TGTGCCAGCAGTGACAGGGGAAGAACTGAAGCTTTCTTT.

The rearrangement uses TRBV5-6 and TRBJ2-3; 8 nucleotides match TRBD2. In germline, CDR1 is SGHDT, CDR2 YYEEEE. Trimming cost V 1 base and J 2 bases; bases outside gene matches: 6. This CDR3 comprises 16 residues. CDR3 sequence: CASSLRVSGDTDTQYF. In nucleotides, the CDR3 is TGTGCCAGCAGCTTGAGGGTTAGCGGGGACACAGATACGCAGTATTTT.

The chain uses TRBV7-3 and TRBJ1-1; D gene uncertain. The CDR3 totals 13 residues. Germline assignment: CDR1 SGHTA and CDR2 FQGTGA. Trimming shortened V by 3 bases and J by 1 base, and 6 bases separated the two germline ends. DNA of the CDR3: TGTGCCAGCAGCTTTATCAGGAACACTGAAGCTTTCTTT. Encoded protein: CASSFIRNTEAFF.

This clone occurred a few times. The chain recombines TRBV5-1 with TRBJ1-1; the D gene is possibly TRBD1 (5 bases). Germline CDR1 SGHRS, CDR2 YFSETQ. Trimming pared 3 bases from V and 0 bases from J, leaving 12 bases between. The CDR3 is made up of 15 amino acids. CDR3 nucleotide sequence: TGCGCCAGCAGCTGGAGACAGTCAATGAACACTGAAGCTTTCTTT. Translating it yields CASSWRQSMNTEAFF. Full variable domain (outside the CDR3, taken from reference TRBV5-1 and TRBJ1-1): KAGVTQTPRYLIKTRGQQVTLSCSPISGHRSVSWYQQTPGQGLQFLFEYFSETQRNKGNFPGRFSGRQFSNSRSEMNVSTLELGDSALYLCASSWRQSMNTEAFFGQGTRLTVV.

V usage is TRBV9 and J usage is TRBJ1-1; TRBD1 agrees at 8 bases. This CDR3 region has 14 residues. J lost 4 bases, V lost 0 bases, and 2 bases had no gene match. Germline V gene sequence: CDR1 SGDLS, CDR2 YYNGEE. CDR3 sequence (DNA): TGTGCCAGCAGCGTAGATCAGGGGGCCACTGAAGCTTTCTTT. Encoded protein: CASSVDQGATEAFF.

This clone occurred once. The rearrangement uses TRBV11-2 and TRBJ2-1; maybe TRBD1 (6 bases). The V gene lost 2 bases and the J gene lost 0 bases, with 8 bases spanning the gap. Germline V gives CDR1 SGHAT, CDR2 FQNNGV. The CDR3 is made up of 15 amino acids. The CDR3 here is CASSLLGGSYNEQFF. The DNA of the CDR3 is TGTGCCAGCAGCTTATTAGGGGGCTCCTACAATGAGCAGTTCTTC.

The CDR3 reads CAWSVEGRINYGYTF. In nucleotides, the CDR3 is TGTGCCTGGAGTGTAGAGGGGAGGATTAACTATGGCTACACCTTC. The rearrangement uses TRBV30 and TRBJ1-2; tentative D call: TRBD1 (5 bases). Trimming stripped 0 bases from V and 1 base from J, with 12 bases between. Per the germline V gene, CDR1 is GTSNPN and CDR2 is SVGIG (reference sequence). This CDR3 has 15 residues.

This chain connects TRBV6-5 to TRBJ1-2, with D unclear. This CDR3 has 15 amino acids. Looked up from germline, CDR1 is MNHEY and CDR2 is SVGAGI. The germline V and J ends were trimmed by 6 bases and 0 bases, with 14 bases remaining between them. CDR3: CASSPAALANYGYTF. DNA for the CDR3: TGTGCCAGCAGCCCCGCAGCCCTAGCTAACTATGGCTACACCTTC.

This sequence joins TRBV9 and TRBJ2-7, with 10 nucleotides matching TRBD2. The V and J ends lost 4 bases and 7 bases, in that order; junction bases with no gene match: 11. CDR1 SGDLS and CDR2 YYNGEE come from the germline V gene. The CDR3 spans 15 residues. The CDR3 here is CASSPLGLAGVEQYF. CDR3 nucleotides: TGTGCCAGCAGCCCCCTAGGGCTAGCGGGAGTTGAGCAGTACTTC. The full variable domain, its missing parts supplied by reference TRBV9 and TRBJ2-7, is DSGVTQTPKHLITATGQRVTLRCSPRSGDLSVYWYQQSLDQGLQFLIQYYNGEERAKGNILERFSAQQFPDLHSELNLSSLELGDSALYFCASSPLGLAGVEQYFGPGTRLTVT.

The V and J genes are TRBV18 and TRBJ2-7; possible D gene TRBD1, 6 bases. The V gene lost 3 bases and the J gene lost 4 bases, with 13 bases spanning the gap. Germline-derived CDR1 and CDR2 are KGHSH and LQKENI. The CDR3 extends over 14 amino acids. Written as DNA, the CDR3 is TGTGCCAGCTCACCCGGACAGAACCCTTACGAGCAGTACTTC. Amino acids: CASSPGQNPYEQYF.

The CDR3, as DNA: TGTGCCAGCAGTCGGATCGGGCAGGGGGAGGACGAGCAGTACTTC. This encodes CASSRIGQGEDEQYF. The chain employs TRBV2 and TRBJ2-7; D is possibly TRBD1 (7 bases). This CDR3 spans 15 amino acids. Trimming left V 5 bases short and J 5 bases short, with 19 bases between. Germline V gene data show CDR1 as SNHLY and CDR2 as FYNNEI. Variable domain in full (rest from reference TRBV2 and TRBJ2-7): EPEVTQTPSHQVTQMGQEVILRCVPISNHLYFYWYRQILGQKVEFLVSFYNNEISEKSEIFDDQFSVERPDGSNFTLKIRSTKLEDSAMYFCASSRIGQGEDEQYFGPGTRLTVT.

The CDR3 nucleotides read TGTGCCAGCACGGGGAGTAGCTCCTACGAGCAGTACTTC. This translates into CASTGSSSYEQYF. The gene calls are TRBV2 and TRBJ2-7, with D maybe TRBD2 (5 bases). Germline lookup yields CDR1 SNHLY and CDR2 FYNNEI. V shed 7 bases and J shed 0 bases, with 10 bases lying between them. The CDR3 runs to 13 residues.

J is TRBJ2-1 and V is TRBV5-6, with 12 bases lining up with TRBD2. Germline CDR1 reads SGHDT; CDR2 reads YYEEEE. The J segment lost 0 bases and the V segment lost 4 bases, leaving 5 bases of the junction unmatched. This CDR3 is 17 amino acids long. CDR3: CASSLTTSGSSYNEQFF. DNA of the CDR3: TGTGCCAGCAGCCTCACGACTAGCGGGAGCTCCTACAATGAGCAGTTCTTC.

Many counts were recorded for this clone. The chain recombines TRBV25-1 with TRBJ2-7; 10 bases are a match to TRBD2. With 4 bases clipped from V and 3 bases from J, the junction kept 9 bases outside the gene matches. The CDR3 spans 16 residues. The V gene's germline CDR1 is MGHDK and CDR2 SYGVNS. Here the CDR3 DNA reads TGTGCCAGCAGTGTGTTTGCTAGCGGGAGCAACTACGAGCAGTACTTC. It translates to CASSVFASGSNYEQYF.

The CDR3 is CASCLGGDTEAFF. CDR3 nucleotides: TGTGCCAGCTGCCTGGGGGGGGACACTGAAGCTTTCTTT. This chain connects TRBV7-2 to TRBJ1-1; TRBD1 might be the D (5 bases). There are 13 residues in the CDR3. V lost 8 bases to trimming and J lost 3 bases, with 13 bases between them. Germline assignment: CDR1 SGHTA and CDR2 FQGNSA.

This clone appeared once. The genes are TRBV4-3 and TRBJ1-1, with a weak D call TRBD1 (6 bases). The germline gives CDR1 LGHNA, CDR2 YSLEER. Deletions cut 8 bases from V and 3 bases from J, with 16 bases between. The CDR3 consists of 14 residues. The CDR3, as DNA: TGCGCCAGCTCCCGGGCGGGGGGCTACACTGAAGCTTTCTTT. Its translation is CASSRAGGYTEAFF.

The chain combines TRBV5-6 with TRBJ1-4; D is unresolved. Germline V gene sequence: CDR1 SGHDT, CDR2 YYEEEE. Trimming pared 2 bases from V and 6 bases from J, leaving 8 bases between. CDR3 length: 13 amino acids. CDR3 DNA sequence: TGTGCCAGCAGCTTACAGAAAGATGAAAAACTGTTTTTT. It translates to CASSLQKDEKLFF.

The chain employs TRBV7-2 and TRBJ1-1; D gene uncertain. Per the germline V gene, CDR1 is SGHTA and CDR2 is FQGNSA. The V end lost 0 bases, the J end lost 7 bases, and 12 bases lay between the germline ends. The CDR3 totals 14 residues. The CDR3 protein is CASSLAYARGEAFF. The CDR3 DNA reads as TGTGCCAGCAGCTTAGCCTACGCCCGCGGTGAAGCTTTCTTT.

The rearrangement links TRBV9 to TRBJ2-3; D gene unclear. This CDR3 region has 15 residues. Per the germline V gene, CDR1 is SGDLS and CDR2 is YYNGEE. V was cut by 0 bases and J by 0 bases, with 8 bases left in between. The CDR3 spells CASSVDTLSTDTQYF. The CDR3 DNA sequence: TGTGCCAGCAGCGTAGATACGCTAAGCACAGATACGCAGTATTTT.

The rearrangement joins TRBV4-3 to TRBJ2-1; D might be TRBD2 (5 bases). CDR1 LGHNA and CDR2 YSLEER come from the germline V gene. With 5 bases removed from V and 7 bases from J, the gap between germline ends came to 9 bases. This CDR3 has 12 residues. This chain's CDR3 is CASSGEWNEQFF. In DNA form, the CDR3 reads TGCGCCAGCAGCGGGGAGTGGAATGAGCAGTTCTTC.

This clone has only a few counts. V usage is TRBV4-2 and J usage is TRBJ2-1; perhaps TRBD2 as D (5 bases). This CDR3 comprises 13 residues. CDR1 is LGHNA and CDR2 is YNFKEQ in the germline V gene. V was cut by 0 bases and J by 9 bases, with 9 bases left in between. CDR3 bases: TGTGCCAGCAGCCAAGATCGAGAGGGTGAGCAGTTCTTC. It is translated as CASSQDREGEQFF.

The chain uses TRBV14 and TRBJ1-1; D unresolved. With 3 bases removed from V and 3 bases from J, the gap between germline ends came to 8 bases. The germline V gene has CDR1 SGHDN and CDR2 FVKESK. The CDR3 runs 13 residues. The CDR3 is CASSQGVYTEAFF. CDR3 DNA sequence: TGTGCCAGCAGCCAGGGAGTATACACTGAAGCTTTCTTT.

The chain couples TRBV11-3 to TRBJ2-7, with 10 bases aligning to TRBD2. CDR3 size: 13 residues. Germline CDR1 reads SGHNT; CDR2 reads YENEEA. J was trimmed by 6 bases and V by 4 bases; bases with no gene match: 3. In DNA, the CDR3 is TGTGCCAGCAGCTCAATAGCGGGAGGCGAGCAGTACTTC. Translated: CASSSIAGGEQYF.

The genes are TRBV7-9 and TRBJ2-7; 9 bases align to TRBD2. The CDR3 is 15 residues long. Per germline, CDR1 SEHNR and CDR2 FQNEAQ (reference sequence). J gave up 0 bases and V 5 bases, and 5 bases lay outside the gene matches. CDR3 region: CASSRRLAASYEQYF. CDR3 nucleotides: TGTGCCAGCAGCCGCAGACTAGCGGCCTCCTACGAGCAGTACTTC.

The chain employs TRBV7-2 and TRBJ2-7; no clear D gene. The CDR3 has 12 amino acids. Germline values: CDR1 SGHTA, CDR2 FQGNSA. Trimming shortened V by 6 bases and J by 0 bases, and 6 bases separated the two germline ends. CDR3 bases: TGTGCCAGCAGGGCTAGCTCCTACGAGCAGTACTTC. This translates into CASRASSYEQYF.

V and J are TRBV7-9 and TRBJ2-7; D unresolved. Germline values: CDR1 SEHNR, CDR2 FQNEAQ (reference sequence). There are 13 residues in the CDR3. The germline V and J ends were trimmed by 5 bases and 4 bases, with 12 bases remaining between them. The CDR3 loop reads CASSRNKNYEQYF. DNA of the CDR3: TGTGCCAGCAGCCGAAACAAAAATTACGAGCAGTACTTC.